What follows are 9 T cell receptor beta chains derived from one specimen sequenced in a study of response to subunit inactivated influenza vaccine. TCRdb reanalysed the RT-PCR reads using MiXCR and keeps one entry per CDR3 protein. The data show some 480,000 distinct CDR3 sequences, approximately 9.9% seen once. This specimen was PBMCs from blood, taken 35 to 45 days after vaccination. The receptors derive from a man aged 50 to 59 who received an inactivated influenza vaccine.

A few counts support this clonotype. The chain has TRBV5-1 and TRBJ2-3; D gene ambiguous. CDR3 length: 15 residues. Germline CDR1 and CDR2: SGHRS and YFSETQ. The germline V and J ends were trimmed by 3 bases and 1 base, with 12 bases remaining between them. For the CDR3, the DNA is TGCGCCAGCAGCTCCGAGTGGGCACGCACAGATACGCAGTATTTT. This sequence encodes CASSSEWARTDTQYF.

This clonotype was recorded many times. This chain's CDR3 is CSPKGAGGIAEQFF. Here the CDR3 DNA reads TGCAGCCCTAAGGGAGCGGGGGGGATCGCTGAGCAGTTCTTC. V gene TRBV20-1 combines with J gene TRBJ2-1, with 10 bases that match TRBD2. The V gene's germline CDR1 is DFQATT and CDR2 SNEGSKA (reference sequence). This CDR3 is built from 14 residues.

The J gene is TRBJ1-1, the V gene TRBV20-1, with D hard to call. The germline CDR1 and CDR2 sequences are DFQATT and SNEGSKA (reference sequence). CDR3 size: 13 residues. V gave up 3 bases and J gave up 1 base, with 9 bases separating them. The CDR3 DNA sequence: TGCAGTGCTAGGGGAGGGTGGAACACTGAAGCTTTCTTT. Translation: CSARGGWNTEAFF.

This clonotype appeared many times. V is TRBV12-3 or TRBV12-4 and J is TRBJ1-6; 7 nucleotides align to TRBD1. The CDR3 totals 14 residues. V dropped 4 bases and J dropped 7; count of bases not matched to a gene: 4. The CDR3: CASSSTGRNSPLHF. The CDR3 nucleotides read TGTGCCAGCAGTTCGACAGGGCGGAATTCACCCCTCCACTTT.

This clonotype was counted ten times or more. The V call is TRBV29-1, the J call TRBJ2-4; D ambiguous. Per germline, CDR1 SQVTM and CDR2 ANQGSEA. The CDR3 extends over 10 amino acids. V dropped 5 bases and J dropped 7 bases, with 6 bases sitting between them. CDR3 residues: CSVYQNIQYF. In DNA form, the CDR3 reads TGCAGCGTTTATCAGAACATTCAGTACTTC.

This chain connects TRBV27 to TRBJ2-5, with unresolved D. The ends were cut back, 5 bases at V and 6 bases at J, with 13 bases in the middle. Germline CDR1 is MNHEY and CDR2 is SMNVEV (reference sequence). This CDR3 spans 13 amino acids. CDR3 bases: TGTGCCAGCAGTCCAACTCAGATAAAGACCCAGTACTTC. Its translation: CASSPTQIKTQYF.

This clonotype was recorded a few times. The J gene is TRBJ2-7, the V gene TRBV5-6; possible D gene TRBD1, 5 bases. V lost 3 bases to trimming and J lost 2 bases, with 6 bases between them. The CDR3 sequence is 12 residues long. The germline CDR1 and CDR2 sequences are SGHDT and YYEEEE. The CDR3 DNA sequence: TGTGCCAGCAGCTGGACAACCTACGAGCAGTACTTC. Translating it yields CASSWTTYEQYF. Combining the CDR3 with reference TRBV5-6 and TRBJ2-7 gives the whole variable domain DAGVTQSPTHLIKTRGQQVTLRCSPKSGHDTVSWYQQALGQGPQFIFQYYEEEERQRGNFPDRFSGHQFPNYSSELNVNALLLGDSALYLCASSWTTYEQYFGPGTRLTVT.

This clonotype was picked up a small number of times. The CDR3 spells CASSQEPGSSEKLFF. CDR3 in DNA: TGCGCCAGCAGCCAAGAACCCGGGAGTAGTGAAAAACTGTTTTTT. The chain joins TRBV4-1 to TRBJ1-4; no clear D. This CDR3 contains 15 residues. Germline V gene data show CDR1 as MGHRA and CDR2 as YSYEKL. V was cut by 0 bases and J by 7 bases, with 12 bases left in between.

V usage is TRBV18 and J usage is TRBJ1-2, with a tentative D call TRBD1 (5 bases). Trimming removed 2 bases from V and 9 bases from J, with 16 bases in between. Germline lookup yields CDR1 KGHSH and CDR2 LQKENI. The CDR3 is made up of 14 amino acids. CDR3 sequence: CASSPSWGRGSYTF. Written as DNA, the CDR3 is TGTGCCAGCTCACCAAGCTGGGGACGCGGGAGCTACACCTTC.